This TCR beta chain comes out of a study of T cells in Graves' hyperthyroidism and ophthalmopathy. Study overall: Peripheral blood collection took place at initial diagnosis, before any treatment.

The study, taken as a whole, reports: Most clonotypes expanded in thyroid above 0.001 were likewise present in blood.

Using RNA transcripts as the source, TCR beta CDR3 regions were amplified. The TCR CDR3 was amplified in a first-round RT-PCR using the HTBI primer set. TCRdb used MiXCR to reprocess the multiplex PCR reads, holding one entry per CDR3 protein. The sample consists of fewer than 30,000 distinct CDR3 sequences, 45% to 55% of them appearing once. Of note for this clonotype: Its specificity is unknown.

Germline CDR1 reads SGDLS; CDR2 reads YYNGEE. The CDR3 has 13 residues. Trimming took 7 bases from V and 3 from J, leaving 10 bases between them. The receptor's source is a woman in her thirties or forties with Graves' hyperthyroidism that later progressed to Graves' ophthalmopathy. The chain couples TRBV9 to TRBJ2-2, with D hard to call. Sequences were obtained from blood. The CDR3 DNA reads as TGTGCCAGCTCCGTACACGACACCGGGGAGCTGTTTTTT. This gives the protein CASSVHDTGELFF.